This T cell receptor (beta chain) was identified during a study of human T cells and chemical hapten exposure. Study summary: The scalp of each patient received a weekly diphenylcyclopropenone dose for the full roughly 24-week study. Whole-study findings and limits: DPC sensitization did not alter TCRs above 1 in 1000 frequency.

Per the study methods: Samples contained a median of roughly 93,000 TCRs, with a range of about 23,224 to 690,600. TCRdb re-analysed the RACE reads in MiXCR, keeping a single row per CDR3 protein. TCRdb, not the authors, supplied the V and J calls. The sample yields some 360,000 distinct CDR3 sequences, roughly 5.3% seen once. CDR1 and CDR2 from the germline V gene are DFQATT and SNEGSKA (reference sequence). The CDR3 is made up of 12 amino acids. The V end was cut by 2 bases, the J end by 2 bases, with 7 bases between. Note on this clonotype: Its antigen is still unknown.

Regarding time point: pre-sensitization, week 0. Treatment denoted: therapeutic diphenylcyclopropenone sensitization with weekly scalp DPC. The gene calls are TRBV20-1 and TRBJ2-7, with no clear D. Material: whole blood, obtained in connection with sensitization to the hapten diphenylcyclopropenone (DPC). This TCR was recovered from a woman between 45 and 60 years old with alopecia areata. Some clones in this sample may be carry-over from other donors' samples. The CDR3 spells CSARSETYEQYF. Here the CDR3 DNA reads TGCAGTGCTAGATCAGAAACCTACGAGCAGTACTTC.